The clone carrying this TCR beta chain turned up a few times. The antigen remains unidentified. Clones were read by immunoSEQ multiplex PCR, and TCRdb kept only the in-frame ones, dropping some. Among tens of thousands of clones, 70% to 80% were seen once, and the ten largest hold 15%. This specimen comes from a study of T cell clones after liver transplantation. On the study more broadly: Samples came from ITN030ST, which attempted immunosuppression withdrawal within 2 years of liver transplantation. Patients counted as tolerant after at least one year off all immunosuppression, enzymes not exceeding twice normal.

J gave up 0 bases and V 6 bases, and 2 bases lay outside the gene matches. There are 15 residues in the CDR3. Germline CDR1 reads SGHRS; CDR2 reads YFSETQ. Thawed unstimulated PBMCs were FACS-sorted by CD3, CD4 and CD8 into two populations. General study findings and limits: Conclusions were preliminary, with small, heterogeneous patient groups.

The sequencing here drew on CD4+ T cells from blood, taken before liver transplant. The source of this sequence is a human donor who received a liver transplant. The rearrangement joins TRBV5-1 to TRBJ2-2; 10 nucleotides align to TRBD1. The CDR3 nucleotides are TGCGCCAGCACCGGACAGGGGGCGAACACCGGGGAGCTGTTTTTT. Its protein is CASTGQGANTGELFF.